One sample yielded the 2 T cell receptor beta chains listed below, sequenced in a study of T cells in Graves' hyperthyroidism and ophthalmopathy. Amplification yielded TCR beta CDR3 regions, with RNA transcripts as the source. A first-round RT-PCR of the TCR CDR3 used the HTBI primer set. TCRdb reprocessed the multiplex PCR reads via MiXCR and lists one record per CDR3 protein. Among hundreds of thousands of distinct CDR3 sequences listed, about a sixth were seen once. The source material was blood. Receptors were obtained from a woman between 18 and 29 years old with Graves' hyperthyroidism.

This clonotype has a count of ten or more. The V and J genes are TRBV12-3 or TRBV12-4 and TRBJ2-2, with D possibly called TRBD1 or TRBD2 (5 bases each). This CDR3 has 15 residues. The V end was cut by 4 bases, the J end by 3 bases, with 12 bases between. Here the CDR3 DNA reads TGTGCCAGCAGTTCCCCCGGGGCCTACACCGGGGAGCTGTTTTTT. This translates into CASSSPGAYTGELFF.

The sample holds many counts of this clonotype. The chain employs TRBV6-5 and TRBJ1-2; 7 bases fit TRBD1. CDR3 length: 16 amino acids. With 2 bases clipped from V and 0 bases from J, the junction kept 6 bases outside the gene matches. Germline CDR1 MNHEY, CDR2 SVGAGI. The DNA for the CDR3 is TGTGCCAGCAGTTACACGGGGGGACAGACTAACTATGGCTACACCTTC. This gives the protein CASSYTGGQTNYGYTF.